The 20 T cell receptor beta chains presented below share a single source sample, sequenced in a study of T cell responses to AZD1222 COVID-19 vaccine. The data were produced by immunoSEQ multiplex PCR, yet TCRdb's version contains in-frame clones alone and is incomplete. The data hold about 140,000 clones, with 80% to 95% observed a single time. Sequences were derived from peripheral blood, sampled 28 days after the second AZD1222 dose. These receptor sequences come from an adult who received the AZD1222 COVID-19 vaccine.

The chain employs TRBV7-9 and TRBJ1-2; the match to TRBD1 covers 9 bases. Germline CDR1 and CDR2: SEHNR and FQNEAQ (reference sequence). This CDR3 has 16 residues. The V segment lost 3 bases and the J segment 2 bases; nucleotides outside the gene matches: 7. The CDR3 DNA is TGTGCCAGCAGCTTCTTAGACAGGGGGGGAAACTATGGCTACACCTTC. Its translation is CASSFLDRGGNYGYTF.

The V and J genes are TRBV5-5 and TRBJ2-3; D possibly uses TRBD1 or TRBD2 (5 bases each). CDR3 length: 12 residues. Trimming pared 5 bases from V and 5 bases from J, leaving 9 bases between. The germline V gene has CDR1 SGHKS and CDR2 YYEKEE (reference sequence). CDR3 nucleotide sequence: TGTGCCAGCAGGGGGGTCGGAGATACGCAGTATTTT. Protein product: CASRGVGDTQYF.

This sequence joins TRBV5-1 and TRBJ2-5; 11 bases line up with TRBD2. The trim removed 6 bases at V and 5 bases at J, leaving 12 bases unmatched. CDR1 SGHRS and CDR2 YFSETQ come from the germline V gene. The CDR3 length is 16 residues. This CDR3 is CASTLTSGGRGETQYF. In DNA, the CDR3 is TGCGCCAGCACCCTTACTAGCGGGGGTCGGGGTGAGACCCAGTACTTC.

CDR3 loop: CASIRTGAYEQYF. The DNA of the CDR3 is TGTGCCAGTATCAGGACAGGGGCTTACGAGCAGTACTTC. The chain couples TRBV19 to TRBJ2-7, with 9 bases matching TRBD1. CDR1 is LNHDA and CDR2 is SQIVND in the germline V gene (reference sequence). The length of the CDR3 is 13 residues. The trim removed 7 bases at V and 4 bases at J, leaving 5 bases unmatched.

The chain employs TRBV2 and TRBJ2-3, with 8 nucleotides matching TRBD2. Unmatched junction bases numbered 5, after V lost 4 bases and J lost 5 bases. The V gene's germline CDR1 is SNHLY and CDR2 FYNNEI. This CDR3 is built from 14 residues. CDR3 nucleotides: TGTGCCAGCAGTGTTGAGCGGGGGTTAGATACGCAGTATTTT. This translates into CASSVERGLDTQYF.

The chain employs TRBV18 and TRBJ2-3, with TRBD2 matching 12 bases. Germline CDR1 and CDR2: KGHSH and LQKENI. V lost 6 bases and J lost 4; bases outside the gene matches: 5. The CDR3 totals 15 residues. The CDR3 here is CASSTPSGGADTQYF. The CDR3 nucleotides are TGTGCCAGCTCGACTCCTAGCGGGGGGGCAGATACGCAGTATTTT.

The genes are TRBV5-1 and TRBJ2-3, with D perhaps matching TRBD1 or TRBD2 (5 bases each). Germline V lookup: CDR1 SGHRS, CDR2 YFSETQ. V was cut by 7 bases and J by 6 bases, with 18 bases left in between. CDR3 length: 14 amino acids. CDR3 sequence reads: CASSTGTPGDTQYF. CDR3 DNA sequence: TGCGCCAGCTCGACCGGGACCCCCGGGGATACGCAGTATTTT.

The gene calls are TRBV4-2 and TRBJ1-2; a weak D match, TRBD1 (5 bases). The V and J ends lost 0 bases and 8 bases respectively, with 13 bases between them. Germline V CDR1 and CDR2: LGHNA, YNFKEQ. The CDR3 spans 14 residues. The CDR3 reads CASSQDQFRAGYTF. The CDR3 DNA sequence: TGTGCCAGCAGCCAAGATCAGTTCAGGGCCGGCTACACCTTC.

The V gene is TRBV24-1, the J gene TRBJ2-2; D is unresolved. The V gene lost 6 bases and the J gene lost 6 bases, with 13 bases spanning the gap. The CDR3 is made up of 14 amino acids. Germline loops: CDR1 KGHDR, CDR2 SFDVKD. The CDR3 reads CATSPSSDPGELFF. Here the CDR3 DNA reads TGTGCCACCAGTCCCTCATCGGACCCCGGGGAGCTGTTTTTT.

This rearrangement joins TRBV7-7 to TRBJ1-5, with D tentatively TRBD1 (5 bases). Trimming took 1 base from V and 5 from J, leaving 12 bases between them. The germline CDR1 and CDR2 sequences are SSHAT and FNYEAQ (reference sequence). This CDR3 is 15 amino acids long. DNA of the CDR3: TGTGCCAGCAGCTTAGGGTACTTGGGGGATCAGCCCCAGCATTTT. Translation gives CASSLGYLGDQPQHF.

This chain connects TRBV27 to TRBJ2-1; D not certain. Trimming removed 5 bases from V and 2 bases from J, with 16 bases in between. Looked up from germline, CDR1 is MNHEY and CDR2 is SMNVEV (reference sequence). This CDR3 has 16 residues. The CDR3 DNA reads as TGTGCCAGCAGTCCGTCGCGCGCGACCACCTACAATGAGCAGTTCTTC. Translated: CASSPSRATTYNEQFF.

V is TRBV13 and J is TRBJ1-2; D remains unclear. V was shortened by 5 bases and J by 8 bases, with 12 bases between the two germline ends. CDR1 is PRHDT and CDR2 is FYEKMQ in the germline V gene (reference sequence). The CDR3 totals 12 residues. The DNA for the CDR3 is TGTGCCAGCAGCCAGATTGGAAGGGGCTACACCTTC. Protein sequence: CASSQIGRGYTF. The full variable domain, rest sourced from reference TRBV13 and TRBJ1-2, is AAGVIQSPRHLIKEKRETATLKCYPIPRHDTVYWYQQGPGQDPQFLISFYEKMQSDKGSIPDRFSAQQFSDYHSELNMSSLELGDSALYFCASSQIGRGYTFGSGTRLTVV.

The rearrangement joins TRBV7-5 to TRBJ1-1. TRBV7-5 is a pseudogene locus. This CDR3 is 15 amino acids long. The CDR3 nucleotides are TGTGCCAGAAGCTTATTAGGAGAGACGAACACTGAAGCTTTCTTT. Translating gives CARSLLGETNTEAFF.

The chain is built from TRBV2 and TRBJ2-5; TRBD2 matches at 16 bases. With V trimmed by 4 bases and J by 2 bases, 10 bases remained unmatched. CDR1 and CDR2 from the germline V gene are SNHLY and FYNNEI. CDR3 length equals 19 residues. CDR3 sequence reads: CASSAIIPGLAGGQETQYF. The CDR3 region has the DNA TGTGCCAGCAGTGCTATAATCCCGGGACTAGCGGGAGGGCAAGAGACCCAGTACTTC.

This chain connects TRBV6-5 to TRBJ1-6; 11 nucleotides line up with TRBD1. The CDR3 loop spans 14 amino acids. J was trimmed by 9 bases and V by 6 bases; bases with no gene match: 4. Germline V CDR1 and CDR2: MNHEY, SVGAGI. The CDR3 bases are TGTGCCAGCAGCGGGGACAGGGGGTTTTCACCCCTCCACTTT. It translates to CASSGDRGFSPLHF.

The chain joins TRBV6-5 to TRBJ1-2; D may be TRBD1 (5 bases). The germline gives CDR1 MNHEY, CDR2 SVGAGI. This CDR3 region has 15 residues. V lost 7 bases and J 6 bases, leaving 21 bases between the germline ends. CDR3 in amino acids: CASTTGTLKPHGYTF. The CDR3 DNA reads as TGTGCCAGCACGACTGGGACCCTCAAGCCCCATGGCTACACCTTC.

This clone was counted a few times. Mismatch with germline at one junction end may stem from a read error. The genes are TRBV5-1 and TRBJ1-4, with no clear D. Germline V gene sequence: CDR1 SGHRS, CDR2 YFSETQ. The CDR3 is 15 residues long. As DNA, the CDR3 is TGCGCCAGCAGTTTGGACGGGAGGTCTAATGAAAAACTGTTTTTT. Amino acid sequence: CASSLDGRSNEKLFF. Using reference TRBV5-1 and TRBJ1-4 for the parts outside the CDR3, the full variable domain is KAGVTQTPRYLIKTRGQQVTLSCSPISGHRSVSWYQQTPGQGLQFLFEYFSETQRNKGNFPGRFSGRQFSNSRSEMNVSTLELGDSALYLCASSLDGRSNEKLFFGSGTQLSVL.

This sequence joins TRBV5-1 and TRBJ1-1; TRBD1 is a possible D gene (6 bases). CDR3 length equals 14 residues. From germline, CDR1 is SGHRS and CDR2 YFSETQ. The V end lost 1 base, the J end lost 6 bases, and 13 bases lay between the germline ends. The CDR3 region has the DNA TGCGCCAGCAGCTTGTCGTCCCAGGGGTCTGAAGCTTTCTTT. This gives the protein CASSLSSQGSEAFF.

The CDR3 DNA sequence: TGTGCCACCAGCAGAGCCACCGGACAGTACAATGAAAAACTGTTTTTT. Encoded protein: CATSRATGQYNEKLFF. V gene TRBV15 combines with J gene TRBJ1-4; the D gene is possibly TRBD1 (6 bases). The CDR3 covers 16 residues. Trimming removed 1 base at V and 5 bases at J, with 14 bases between. Germline CDR1 reads LNHNV; CDR2 reads YYDKDF (reference sequence).

The rearrangement links TRBV4-2 to TRBJ2-7, with 9 bases fitting TRBD1. V shed 4 bases and J 4 bases; nucleotides not matched to a gene: 14. The V gene's germline CDR1 is LGHNA and CDR2 YNFKEQ. The length of the CDR3 is 17 residues. CDR3 loop: CASSRRTGDSEGYEQYF. The DNA for the CDR3 is TGTGCCAGCAGCCGGAGGACAGGGGACTCCGAAGGGTACGAGCAGTACTTC.